The subject of this entry is one T cell receptor (beta chain). Its target is unknown. The source of the sample is a study of cytomegalovirus exposure and HLA in healthy donors. Findings of the study overall: In vitro assays verified that three CMV-associated chains recognized CMV antigens specifically. Reports credit the classifier with highly specific, highly sensitive diagnosis of cytomegalovirus status.

Sequenced by immunoSEQ multiplex PCR; TCRdb stores in-frame clones only, minus some. Of around 230,000 clones detected, approximately 83% appear once; the ten largest clones hold 1% to 1.5%. The CDR3 loop spans 15 amino acids. The V gene's germline CDR1 is GTSNPN and CDR2 SVGIG (reference sequence). The V end lost 2 bases, the J end lost 4 bases, and 17 bases lay between the germline ends. The V call is TRBV30, the J call TRBJ1-2; D gene ambiguous. The specimen was PBMCs. This sequence originates from a woman in her 30s in good health and CMV-seropositive. CDR3 DNA sequence: TGTGCCTGGAGTCCCCAGTTGGGAGGAATCTATGGCTACACCTTC. Amino acid sequence: CAWSPQLGGIYGYTF. Variable domain in full (rest from reference TRBV30 and TRBJ1-2): SQTIHQWPATLVQPVGSPLSLECTVEGTSNPNLYWYRQAAGRGLQLLFYSVGIGQISSEVPQNLSASRPQDRQFILSSKKLLLSDSGFYLCAWSPQLGGIYGYTFGSGTRLTVV.